This T cell receptor beta chain was captured in a study of T cell responses to AZD1222 COVID-19 vaccine (dated by TCRdb to 2020 to 2022). Regarding the study in general: A total of 233 trial participants underwent TCR sequencing, of whom some 210 received two doses of AZD1222 and some 26 received two doses of the MenACWY control vaccine. Trial participants were enrolled by age into subgroups of 18-55, 56-69 and 70-plus years, and around 140, 26 and 57 TCR-sequenced participants, respectively, were included in these subgroups. Summary of the overall study and its limitations: After two AZD1222 doses, spike-specific TCR breadth and depth were significantly higher than at day 0 and than in MenACWY recipients. The 56-69-year group was small, and its depth increase did not reach significance, likely because of low power. Because no day 14 peak-response samples were available, repertoires were characterized only after the peak T cell response. Reportedly, close to half of the unique spike-specific TCRs recognized epitopes lying outside the regions that are mutated in the B.1.351 and B.1.1.7 variants. Conclusions about previously exposed vaccinees were limited because only five to seven AZD1222 recipients were SARS-CoV-2 seropositive at baseline. The whole spike protein was spanned by vaccine-associated CD4 TCRs, and dominant responses were seen in regions 160-218 and 743-854. Most participants were white British and females outnumbered males, and the authors suggested that clonal diversity may have been underestimated.

The label giving this sample's time point can be read as: about 28 days (+/-7) after the second vaccine dose. Per the publication, the treatment or condition label means: meningococcal conjugate vaccine given as trial control. Samples from vaccinated people were obtained from the UK trials COV001 and COV002, which included a single-blind randomized controlled phase 2/3 trial of AZD1222 (ChAdOx1 nCoV-19) in healthy adults. For TCRbeta chain sequencing, PBMC samples from trial participants were taken at day 0 and at day 28 after the second dose. V gives up 0 bases and J gives up 3 bases, and the segment between their germline ends measures 12 bases. The CDR3 starts with the cysteine, ends with the phenylalanine, and has 15 residues. The CDR3 DNA has 45 bases and is translated from base 1. CDR1 is given as SGDLS and CDR2 as YYNGEE, both from the germline V gene. The CDR3 regions of human TCRbeta chains were analyzed by immunosequencing. The source study handled its data this way. TCRs in the repertoires were matched against a reference library of SARS-CoV-2-specific TCRs that had been generated with the MIRA antigen-specificity platform. Breadth was defined as the fraction of unique TCRs that were SARS-CoV-2-associated. Depth was defined as the fraction of total T cells that were SARS-CoV-2-associated. Each spike-specific TCR was assigned to its reactive spike region and to a CD4 or CD8 class using the MIRA data. Log10-transformed breadth and depth values were compared by one-way ANOVA with Sidak's multiple comparisons tests. TCRdb's version of the immuneACCESS table is confined to in-frame rearrangements and falls short of the full clone set. An unresolved V gene accounts for under half of the shortfall where checked; the remainder is of unknown origin. V, J and clone size are those of that table, while D and trimming were read from the DNA. Within this sample are some 170,000 clones, with around 90% of them counted one time only. In total, the top ten clones hold more than 4% of the sample.

Comment on this clone: The clone's antigen remains unknown. Per-nucleotide qualities are absent, and no much larger clonotype sits a single base away.

The sequence was collected from an adult who received the MenACWY meningococcal vaccine as a control. The chain is assembled from TRBV9 and TRBJ1-1; TRBD1 is perhaps the D gene, given 5 matching bases. The material was peripheral blood, obtained 28 days after the second dose of the MenACWY control vaccine. The CDR3 amino acid sequence is: CASSVEGAWYTEAFF. The nucleotide sequence reads as follows: TGTGCCAGCAGCGTAGAAGGGGCGTGGTACACTGAAGCTTTCTTT.